This TCR beta chain originates from a study of identical twins. Points from the study as a whole: Out-of-frame TCR alpha sharing observed in monozygotic twins exceeded model estimates. Fewer insertions marked abundant cord blood beta clonotypes; young adult naive trended weakly, memory not at all.

This clonotype occurred a few times. Antigen: not known. Germline CDR1 MNHEY, CDR2 SMNVEV (reference sequence). V was pared by 6 bases and J by 5 bases, with 9 bases of the junction left unmatched. The CDR3 totals 14 residues. Unique molecular identifiers were present on the cDNA, which also gained a universal primer site by template switching. TCRdb re-derived calls from the 5' RACE reads in MiXCR, one entry per CDR3 protein. The table lists approximately 700,000 distinct CDR3 sequences, around 6% of them singletons. Sequenced material: naive T cells sorted from blood. This TCR derives from a man in his late teens or twenties in good health. This rearrangement joins TRBV27 to TRBJ2-5; 7 bases match TRBD2. The CDR3 loop reads CASSPSGRWETQYF. The CDR3, as DNA: TGTGCCAGCAGCCCCTCCGGGAGGTGGGAGACCCAGTACTTC.